The T cell receptor (beta chain) described here comes from a study of human T cells and chemical hapten exposure. On the study more broadly: The variation in per-sample TCR yields arose mainly from small differences in pooled library volumes.

The study used a library that attached unique molecular identifiers to individual cDNA molecules. In the source study's methods: From around 20,000 to 690,000 TCRs were found per sample, with a median of 95,638. TCRdb re-called the RACE reads with MiXCR, one entry per CDR3 protein. These V and J calls originate from TCRdb's pipeline instead of the authors' own analysis. The sample includes approximately 70,000 distinct CDR3 sequences, around 9.8% of them seen just once. There are 13 residues in the CDR3. Trimming removed 5 bases at V and 1 base at J, with 5 bases between. The germline CDR1 and CDR2 sequences are MDHEN and SYDVKM. Time point here: patch test 1, 2 weeks after DPC sensitization. Regarding treatment: therapeutic diphenylcyclopropenone sensitization with weekly scalp DPC. Ten or more counts support this clonotype. The antigen is unknown. General study findings and limits: Clustering by CDR3 similarity yielded significantly more large clusters from expanded TCRs than controls.

Specimen: whole blood, collected in connection with sensitization to the hapten diphenylcyclopropenone (DPC). This sequence was found in a woman in her forties with alopecia areata. Some clones in this sample may be carry-over from other donors' samples. The chain combines TRBV28 with TRBJ2-2; D gene uncertain. The CDR3 sequence: CASSKGNTGELFF. For the CDR3, the DNA is TGTGCCAGCAGTAAGGGGAACACCGGGGAGCTGTTTTTT.